One and the same sample provided the 29 T cell receptor beta chains below, sequenced in a study of Ad26.COV2.S vaccination and SARS-CoV-2 variants. Treatment in this sample: some 20 received Ad26.COV2.S at low or high dose, single or two shots; about 5 received placebo; per-sample allocation not given. Sampling was done on day 63 after the first vaccine or placebo injection. Profiling relied on immunoSEQ multiplex PCR, and the TCRdb table lists in-frame clones only, not all of them. The sample lists fewer than 500,000 clones, 80% to 95% occurring once. The starting material was peripheral blood, obtained in a trial of Ad26.COV2.S vaccine versus placebo. The receptors here all came from a person between 18 and 60 years old who received the Ad26.COV2.S COVID-19 vaccine or a placebo.

The gene calls are TRBV18 and TRBJ2-3; 9 bases line up with TRBD2. CDR3 length: 19 residues. V trimming: 0 bases; J trimming: 4 bases; junction bases outside the gene matches: 14. CDR1 and CDR2 from the germline V gene are KGHSH and LQKENI. CDR3 residues: CASSPPTSGAPPPPDTQYF. The CDR3 DNA follows: TGTGCCAGCTCACCACCGACTAGCGGAGCGCCGCCGCCTCCAGATACGCAGTATTTT.

The CDR3 region is CASSSLLGQGGQPQHF. The CDR3 coding sequence is TGTGCCAGCAGCTCCCTCCTCGGACAGGGAGGTCAGCCCCAGCATTTT. The rearrangement uses TRBV28 and TRBJ1-5; 8 nucleotides align to TRBD1. Trimming at V came to 6 bases and at J to 6 bases, leaving 13 bases not matched to a gene. Germline V lookup: CDR1 MDHEN, CDR2 SYDVKM. The CDR3 is 16 residues long.

V and J are TRBV24-1 and TRBJ1-4; perhaps TRBD1 as D (5 bases). V was pared by 10 bases and J by 3 bases, with 11 bases between. The CDR3 spans 13 residues. The germline V gene encodes CDR1 KGHDR and CDR2 SFDVKD. The CDR3 DNA follows: TGTGCCACTGCCGAAGGGGCTAATGAAAAACTGTTTTTT. The encoded protein is CATAEGANEKLFF.

The chain is built from TRBV7-8 and TRBJ1-4; possibly TRBD1 for D (5 bases). Germline-derived CDR1 and CDR2 are SGHVS and FQNEAQ. This CDR3 region has 15 residues. V lost 0 bases and J 7 bases, leaving 12 bases between the germline ends. The CDR3 is CASSLAAGWSEKLFF. DNA for the CDR3: TGTGCCAGCAGCTTAGCGGCAGGGTGGAGTGAAAAACTGTTTTTT.

The rearrangement joins TRBV7-3 to TRBJ1-2; a weak D match, TRBD1 (5 bases). V was pared by 0 bases and J by 8 bases, with 13 bases between. There are 14 residues in the CDR3. Per germline, CDR1 SGHTA and CDR2 FQGTGA. Here the CDR3 reads CASSLTNQGTGYTF. The CDR3 bases are TGTGCCAGCAGCTTAACGAACCAGGGTACCGGCTACACCTTC.

V and J are TRBV7-2 and TRBJ1-2, with D unresolved. CDR1 is SGHTA, CDR2 FQGNSA, per germline. The CDR3 is 13 amino acids. Trimming removed 1 base at V and 6 bases at J, with 9 bases between. The CDR3: CASSLERHNGYTF. The DNA for the CDR3 is TGTGCCAGCAGCTTAGAAAGGCACAATGGCTACACCTTC.

The chain links TRBV19 to TRBJ2-3; D uncertain. V shed 2 bases and J shed 0 bases, with 9 bases lying between them. This CDR3 is 15 amino acids long. Per germline, CDR1 LNHDA and CDR2 SQIVND (reference sequence). CDR3 nucleotides: TGTGCCAGTAGTATAAAACACCAGAGCACAGATACGCAGTATTTT. This codes for CASSIKHQSTDTQYF.

The chain uses TRBV6-2 or TRBV6-3 and TRBJ2-3, with 8 bases identical to TRBD2. V lost 5 bases to trimming and J lost 4 bases; unmatched junction nucleotides: 5. This CDR3 comprises 14 residues. Germline V CDR1 and CDR2: MNHEY, SVGEGT. The CDR3: CASSPGRASDTQYF. In DNA form, the CDR3 reads TGTGCCAGCAGTCCCGGGAGGGCCTCAGATACGCAGTATTTT.

This chain links TRBV18 with TRBJ2-3; D call uncertain. The CDR3 extends over 14 amino acids. Germline V CDR1 and CDR2: KGHSH, LQKENI. V was pared by 6 bases and J by 2 bases, with 12 bases between. DNA for the CDR3: TGTGCCAGCTCCCTAGACGGAAACACAGATACGCAGTATTTT. It codes for CASSLDGNTDTQYF.

The rearrangement uses TRBV5-4 and TRBJ1-1; D call uncertain. The V and J ends lost 4 bases and 3 bases respectively, with 13 bases between them. Germline CDR1 and CDR2: SGHNT and YYREEE (reference sequence). The CDR3 consists of 14 residues. The CDR3 bases are TGTGCCAGCAGCGATCCGGGCCCGTACACTGAAGCTTTCTTT. This translates into CASSDPGPYTEAFF. The whole variable domain, filled in from reference TRBV5-4 and TRBJ1-1, reads ETGVTQSPTHLIKTRGQQVTLRCSSQSGHNTVSWYQQALGQGPQFIFQYYREEENGRGNFPPRFSGLQFPNYSSELNVNALELDDSALYLCASSDPGPYTEAFFGQGTRLTVV.

V and J are TRBV24-1 and TRBJ2-1; maybe TRBD2 (7 bases). Germline loops: CDR1 KGHDR, CDR2 SFDVKD. The V gene lost 1 base and the J gene lost 7 bases, with 16 bases spanning the gap. The CDR3 extends over 16 amino acids. The CDR3, as DNA: TGTGCCACCAGTGATTTATTAGCGGAGGGGGGGAATGAGCAGTTCTTC. It specifies CATSDLLAEGGNEQFF.

The chain recombines TRBV28 with TRBJ2-2, with D unresolved. V dropped 3 bases and J dropped 6 bases, with 8 bases sitting between them. This CDR3 is 13 amino acids long. Germline V gene sequence: CDR1 MDHEN, CDR2 SYDVKM. The CDR3 bases are TGTGCCAGCAGTTTGTCCATAGCCGGGGAGCTGTTTTTT. Protein product: CASSLSIAGELFF.

This clone was seen only once. The chain employs TRBV6-6 and TRBJ1-6; D ambiguous. The CDR3 extends over 16 amino acids. Germline V gives CDR1 MNHNY, CDR2 SVGAGI (reference sequence). The V end lost 4 bases, the J end lost 7 bases, and 17 bases lay between the germline ends. CDR3 bases: TGTGCCAGCAGTTCCCTCTCCTTGAGTCCGAATTCACCCCTCCACTTT. Protein: CASSSLSLSPNSPLHF.

The V gene is TRBV7-8, the J gene TRBJ2-1, with 11 bases fitting TRBD2. Germline V gene lookup returns CDR1 SGHVS and CDR2 FQNEAQ. Trimming removed 4 bases from V and 2 bases from J; junction bases left unmatched: 1. This CDR3 contains 15 residues. CDR3 in DNA: TGTGCCAGCAGCTGGACTAGCGGGCCCTACAATGAGCAGTTCTTC. Its protein is CASSWTSGPYNEQFF.

This clone was observed a few times. The CDR3 here is CASSLITGSGNTIYF. The CDR3 nucleotides are TGTGCCAGCAGCTTAATTACAGGTTCGGGAAACACCATATATTTT. The chain employs TRBV7-2 and TRBJ1-3; weak D call: TRBD1 (5 bases). Trimming cost V 2 bases and J 4 bases, with 12 bases left between them. CDR3 length: 15 amino acids. CDR1 and CDR2 (germline): SGHTA, FQGNSA.

This clone showed up just a few times. The chain links TRBV9 to TRBJ2-2, with D unclear. The V gene lost 3 bases and the J gene lost 5 bases, with 11 bases spanning the gap. Germline V gene lookup returns CDR1 SGDLS and CDR2 YYNGEE. There are 14 residues in the CDR3. CDR3 residues: CASSGVRGTGELFF. The CDR3 DNA is TGTGCCAGCAGCGGGGTGCGTGGGACCGGGGAGCTGTTTTTT.

This chain connects TRBV4-1 to TRBJ1-5; D remains unclear. The V gene lost 6 bases and the J gene lost 4 bases, with 10 bases spanning the gap. This CDR3 contains 13 residues. The germline V gene has CDR1 MGHRA and CDR2 YSYEKL. For the CDR3, the DNA is TGCGCCAGCAGTCCTAGACTGAATCAGCCCCAGCATTTT. This codes for CASSPRLNQPQHF.

This chain uses TRBV5-1 with TRBJ2-1; 7 positions match TRBD2. Germline-derived CDR1 and CDR2 are SGHRS and YFSETQ. The CDR3 runs to 15 residues. V lost 4 bases and J lost 0; bases outside the gene matches: 4. In DNA, the CDR3 is TGCGCCAGCAGCGCCGGGAGGAGCTCCTACAATGAGCAGTTCTTC. Protein sequence: CASSAGRSSYNEQFF.

The rearrangement links TRBV5-1 to TRBJ2-1, with 7 bases matching TRBD1. Germline CDR1 is SGHRS and CDR2 is YFSETQ. Losses at the gene ends were 3 bases for V and 3 bases for J; bases not matched to a gene: 6. The CDR3 sequence is 15 residues long. In nucleotides, the CDR3 is TGCGCCAGCAGCTCGGACAGGCCGTTCTACAATGAGCAGTTCTTC. It encodes CASSSDRPFYNEQFF. Using reference TRBV5-1 and TRBJ2-1 for the parts outside the CDR3, the full variable domain is KAGVTQTPRYLIKTRGQQVTLSCSPISGHRSVSWYQQTPGQGLQFLFEYFSETQRNKGNFPGRFSGRQFSNSRSEMNVSTLELGDSALYLCASSSDRPFYNEQFFGPGTRLTVL.

This clone was observed once. V gene TRBV7-2 combines with J gene TRBJ2-6, with no clear D. Germline V gene lookup returns CDR1 SGHTA and CDR2 FQGNSA. Trimming removed 5 bases at V and 1 base at J, with 9 bases between. The CDR3 runs to 15 residues. The CDR3 DNA follows: TGTGCCAGCAGCCCCTCAGTTTCTGGGGCCAACGTCCTGACTTTC. Translated: CASSPSVSGANVLTF.

The J gene is TRBJ2-5, the V gene TRBV5-5; tentatively, D is TRBD1 (6 bases). Germline V gene data show CDR1 as SGHKS and CDR2 as YYEKEE (reference sequence). CDR3 length: 14 amino acids. V dropped 2 bases and J dropped 4 bases, with 12 bases sitting between them. CDR3 sequence reads: CASSFLQGGETQYF. As DNA, the CDR3 is TGTGCCAGCAGCTTTCTACAGGGCGGAGAGACCCAGTACTTC.

J is TRBJ2-7 and V is TRBV4-3, with 8 bases aligning to TRBD1. The CDR3 consists of 14 residues. From germline, CDR1 is LGHNA and CDR2 YSLEER. The V gene end was trimmed by 0 bases and the J gene end by 9 bases; junction bases not matched to a gene: 7. CDR3 in amino acids: CASSQETGQGRQYF. DNA of the CDR3: TGCGCCAGCAGCCAAGAGACCGGACAGGGACGGCAGTACTTC.

This chain joins TRBV27 and TRBJ2-7, with D maybe TRBD2 (5 bases). Between the trimmed V and J ends, which lost 2 bases and 4 bases, there was a span of 12 bases. The CDR3 covers 14 residues. Germline V gene data show CDR1 as MNHEY and CDR2 as SMNVEV (reference sequence). The CDR3 spells CASSLSGSGYEQYF. Here the CDR3 DNA reads TGTGCCAGCAGTTTAAGTGGGAGCGGTTACGAGCAGTACTTC.

V and J are TRBV6-8 and TRBJ2-2; D gene ambiguous. V was cut by 7 bases and J by 5 bases, with 11 bases left in between. CDR3 size: 13 residues. CDR1 is MNHGY and CDR2 is SAAAGT in the germline V gene. CDR3 DNA: TGTGCCAGCAATGTAAGTGGGACCGGGGAGCTGTTTTTT. Protein sequence: CASNVSGTGELFF.

V and J are TRBV2 and TRBJ2-3, with TRBD1 matching over 7 bases. This CDR3 contains 14 residues. In germline, CDR1 is SNHLY, CDR2 FYNNEI. Trimming at V came to 4 bases and at J to 4 bases, leaving 5 bases not matched to a gene. CDR3 residues: CASSADRVPDTQYF. CDR3 DNA: TGTGCCAGCAGTGCTGACAGGGTGCCAGATACGCAGTATTTT. The variable domain in full, completed from reference TRBV2 and TRBJ2-3, reads EPEVTQTPSHQVTQMGQEVILRCVPISNHLYFYWYRQILGQKVEFLVSFYNNEISEKSEIFDDQFSVERPDGSNFTLKIRSTKLEDSAMYFCASSADRVPDTQYFGPGTRLTVL.

The V and J genes are TRBV24-1 and TRBJ2-1; TRBD2 aligns across 9 bases. The CDR3 covers 13 residues. V lost 2 bases and J lost 15; bases outside the gene matches: 7. Per germline, CDR1 KGHDR and CDR2 SFDVKD. The CDR3 DNA reads TGTGCCACCAGTGATTCAGCGGGAGGTTTTCTGTTCTTC. This gives the protein CATSDSAGGFLFF.

The J gene is TRBJ2-7, the V gene TRBV9, with TRBD2 as a possible D gene (7 bases). The germline V gene has CDR1 SGDLS and CDR2 YYNGEE. Between the trimmed V and J ends, which lost 1 base and 2 bases, there was a span of 13 bases. The CDR3 consists of 15 residues. This chain's CDR3 is CASSVRGGVPYEQYF. The CDR3 DNA reads TGTGCCAGCAGCGTACGAGGGGGGGTCCCCTACGAGCAGTACTTC.

The CDR3 sequence: CSVGWGRGATAEAFF. The CDR3 bases are TGCAGCGTTGGCTGGGGTCGGGGGGCGACGGCTGAAGCTTTCTTT. The V and J genes are TRBV29-1 and TRBJ1-1; possible D gene TRBD1, 6 bases. The germline gives CDR1 SQVTM, CDR2 ANQGSEA. CDR3 length: 15 amino acids. V lost 4 bases to trimming and J lost 6 bases, with 21 bases between them.

V usage is TRBV5-1 and J usage is TRBJ2-1; unclear D gene. The CDR3 has 17 amino acids. Germline lookup yields CDR1 SGHRS and CDR2 YFSETQ. Trimming stripped 0 bases from V and 4 bases from J, with 17 bases between. The CDR3 loop is CASSLAKTSSLYNEQFF. As DNA, the CDR3 is TGCGCCAGCAGCTTGGCCAAGACTTCTTCCCTTTACAATGAGCAGTTCTTC.